Given below is one T cell receptor (beta chain) in context. Antigen unknown. Germline CDR1 and CDR2: ENHRY and SYGVKD. The CDR3 sequence is 12 residues long. This record belongs to a study of T cells expressing NK-cell markers. Turning to the study itself: Investigators obtained TCR beta repertoires from sorted CD3+CD56+NKG2C+, CD3+CD56+NKG2C- and CD3+CD56-NKG2C+ T cells. Sequenced donors, eight in total, included seven who were HCMV-seropositive and one who was seronegative. The study's findings and limits: These clonotypes additionally ranked first within the CD3+CD56-NKG2C+ fraction of a few donors.

TCR beta cDNA was made by 5'RACE template switching with UMIs. TCRdb reprocessed the 5' RACE reads; each CDR3 protein has one entry and no DNA is given. This sample's table reports about 260,000 distinct CDR3 sequences. The sample taken for sequencing was blood T cells: a sorted CD56 or NKG2C T cell subset, CD4+ or CD8+ T cells, or bulk PBMC T cells (not recorded which). The rearrangement links TRBV10-3 to TRBJ2-1. This TCR came from a woman between 18 and 70 years old in good health. CDR3 in amino acids: CAISVSADEQFF.